Each of the 8 T cell receptor beta chains below was sequenced from the same sample in a study of molecular identifiers for immune sequencing clone quantification. TCRdb ran MiXCR on the PCR reads and lists one entry per CDR3 protein. The sample has some 320,000 distinct CDR3 sequences, around 21% seen once; the top ten hold about 0.79%. Sequencing input: naive CD8+ T cells from blood, with Jurkat cell RNA spiked in. Subset indicated: FACS-sorted CD8+CD4-CCR7+CD45RA+ naive T cells. The receptors shown here come from a human donor in good health. Some libraries in this study had Jurkat cell RNA spiked in.

V is TRBV11-2 and J is TRBJ1-6, with a possible D match to TRBD1 (5 bases). V was cut by 4 bases and J by 7 bases, with 11 bases left in between. The CDR3 covers 14 residues. CDR1 SGHAT and CDR2 FQNNGV come from the germline V gene. The CDR3 spells CASSWGFLNSPLHF. The DNA of the CDR3 is TGTGCCAGCAGCTGGGGGTTTTTGAATTCACCCCTCCACTTT.

This clonotype was seen many times. The genes are TRBV2 and TRBJ2-3, with TRBD2 matching over 12 bases. CDR3 length: 16 residues. Germline V gives CDR1 SNHLY, CDR2 FYNNEI. V dropped 3 bases and J dropped 4; count of bases not matched to a gene: 5. The CDR3 sequence is CASSDRTSGVADTQYF. CDR3 bases: TGTGCCAGCAGTGATCGGACTAGCGGGGTAGCAGATACGCAGTATTTT.

This clonotype was picked up many times. V is TRBV5-1 and J is TRBJ2-7; weak D call: TRBD1 (6 bases). CDR1 and CDR2 (germline): SGHRS, YFSETQ. Trimming stripped 6 bases from V and 2 bases from J, with 18 bases between. The CDR3 extends over 15 amino acids. CDR3 in amino acids: CASTSGTSSTYEQYF. The CDR3 coding sequence is TGCGCCAGCACCTCAGGGACAAGCTCCACCTACGAGCAGTACTTC.

Turning to this clonotype: Since a much larger clone is just one base distant, this may be a read error. The missing conserved phenylalanine or tryptophan at the end of this CDR3 makes a read error likely. The chain employs TRBV27 and TRBJ2-1; TRBD1 might be the D (6 bases). This CDR3 is built from 15 residues. CDR1 is MNHEY, CDR2 SMNVEV, per germline (reference sequence). Trimming shortened V by 5 bases and J by 2 bases, and 13 bases separated the two germline ends. This CDR3 is CASSPATGTYNEQFL. CDR3 bases: TGTGCCAGCAGTCCCGCGACAGGAACCTACAATGAGCAGTTCCTC.

Concerning this clonotype: A much bigger clone sits one base away, suggesting this may be a read error. In nucleotides, the CDR3 is TGCGCCAGCAGCTTCGGGACTAGCGGGGGGGCTGTCAATGAGCAGTCCTTC. It yields the protein CASSFGTSGGAVNEQSF. The J gene is TRBJ2-1, the V gene TRBV5-1, with 16 bases matching TRBD2. This CDR3 region has 17 residues. CDR1 and CDR2 (germline): SGHRS, YFSETQ.

This rearrangement joins TRBV10-2 to TRBJ2-7; TRBD1 matches at 7 bases. The J segment lost 0 bases and the V segment lost 4 bases, leaving 3 bases of the junction unmatched. CDR3 length equals 14 residues. Germline V lookup: CDR1 WSHSY, CDR2 SAAADI. The CDR3 DNA reads as TGCGCCAGCAGTGCCGACAGGGCCTCCTACGAGCAGTACTTC. Protein: CASSADRASYEQYF.

Worth noting for this clonotype: This may be a read error: a much more frequent sequence differs by one nucleotide. The rearrangement links TRBV20-1 to TRBJ2-5; D is ambiguous. This CDR3 has 14 amino acids. The germline CDR1 and CDR2 sequences are DFQATT and SNEGSKA (reference sequence). CDR3 nucleotide sequence: TGCAGTGCTAGAGAGACGGGTTTCGGAGAGGCCCAGTACTTC. Translated: CSARETGFGEAQYF.

The sample holds many counts of this clonotype. This chain uses TRBV18 with TRBJ1-5; D is possibly TRBD1 (6 bases). The CDR3 is 14 amino acids. The V end was cut by 3 bases, the J end by 2 bases, with 8 bases between. The V gene's germline CDR1 is KGHSH and CDR2 LQKENI. The CDR3 reads CASSPGGGNQPQHF. The DNA for the CDR3 is TGTGCCAGCTCACCTGGGGGCGGCAATCAGCCCCAGCATTTT.